Below, one TCR beta chain is given with its context. Its matching antigen is unknown. This entry belongs to a study of shared clonotypes between healthy human individuals. TCRdb keeps only in-frame clones here, not all; method: immunoSEQ multiplex PCR. Of about 1.5 million clones in the sample, about 98% are singletons; the top ten hold roughly 0.45%. Germline lookup yields CDR1 SGHTS and CDR2 YDEGEE. The CDR3 consists of 12 residues. The V end was cut by 0 bases, the J end by 5 bases, with 5 bases between. Study findings and constraints: Naive CD4 clonotypes were shared across a handful of donors at roughly 5%.

V is TRBV5-8 and J is TRBJ1-2; D not certain. The source material was naive CD4+ T cells sorted from blood. Sample subset: CD45RA+ positively selected. This receptor was taken from a man in his thirties or forties in good health. CDR3 coding DNA: TGTGCCAGCAGCTTGGTAGCTTATGGCTACACCTTC. It codes for CASSLVAYGYTF.